Listed here are 27 T cell receptor beta chains from one sample, sequenced in a study of cytomegalovirus exposure and HLA in healthy donors. The PCR made use of 60 Vbeta and 13 Jbeta primers. The protocol was immunoSEQ multiplex PCR, while the TCRdb copy is restricted to in-frame clones and leaves out a portion. The top ten hold about 2% of the sample, which has 150,000 to 200,000 clones, approximately 81% seen once. The sequencing input was PBMCs. The receptors originated from a woman aged 18 to 35 in good health and CMV-seropositive.

The chain uses TRBV11-3 and TRBJ2-3, with D perhaps matching TRBD2 (7 bases). The CDR3 extends over 16 amino acids. Germline CDR1 and CDR2: SGHNT and YENEEA. The V gene lost 4 bases and the J gene lost 6 bases, with 20 bases spanning the gap. The CDR3 loop reads CASSSRGGGLVDTQYF. CDR3 nucleotides: TGTGCCAGCAGCTCCCGTGGGGGGGGCCTCGTGGATACGCAGTATTTT.

This chain joins TRBV2 and TRBJ2-1, with a weak D call TRBD2 (5 bases). The germline CDR1 and CDR2 sequences are SNHLY and FYNNEI. V gave up 6 bases and J gave up 4 bases, with 13 bases separating them. This CDR3 spans 14 amino acids. CDR3 in amino acids: CASRTQSGYNEQFF. CDR3 DNA sequence: TGTGCCAGCAGGACCCAATCGGGGTACAATGAGCAGTTCTTC.

The genes are TRBV29-1 and TRBJ2-3; 11 nucleotides match TRBD2. Germline V gene lookup returns CDR1 SQVTM and CDR2 ANQGSEA. The CDR3 extends over 15 amino acids. V dropped 7 bases and J dropped 0; count of bases not matched to a gene: 6. CDR3 nucleotides: TGCAGCGCCGAAGGGACTAGCGGTAGCACAGATACGCAGTATTTT. It yields the protein CSAEGTSGSTDTQYF.

This chain connects TRBV28 to TRBJ2-3, with TRBD2 matching 8 bases. Germline V gene sequence: CDR1 MDHEN, CDR2 SYDVKM. The ends lost 7 bases at V and 4 bases at J; junction bases unmatched: 1. The CDR3 has 12 amino acids. The CDR3 loop is CASTGGADTQYF. The CDR3 DNA sequence: TGTGCCAGCACGGGGGGGGCAGATACGCAGTATTTT. Together with reference TRBV28 and TRBJ2-3, the CDR3 gives the full variable domain: DVKVTQSSRYLVKRTGEKVFLECVQDMDHENMFWYRQDPGLGLRLIYFSYDVKMKEKGDIPEGYSVSREKKERFSLILESASTNQTSMYLCASTGGADTQYFGPGTRLTVL.

The chain links TRBV5-1 to TRBJ1-1; 7 nucleotides agree with TRBD1. Germline V gives CDR1 SGHRS, CDR2 YFSETQ. The V segment lost 3 bases and the J segment 4 bases; nucleotides outside the gene matches: 3. The CDR3 runs to 13 residues. Here the CDR3 DNA reads TGCGCCAGCAGCTCACAGGGGCCCACTGAAGCTTTCTTT. Amino acids: CASSSQGPTEAFF.

CDR3 nucleotides: TGTGCCAGCAGTGACCACGGGACAGCTAACTATGGCTACACCTTC. Its translation is CASSDHGTANYGYTF. The chain links TRBV6-1 to TRBJ1-2; 7 bases are shared with TRBD1. This CDR3 is built from 15 residues. Losses at the gene ends were 3 bases for V and 0 bases for J; bases not matched to a gene: 4. Per the germline V gene, CDR1 is MNHNS and CDR2 is SASEGT.

The V gene is TRBV28, the J gene TRBJ1-4, with D perhaps matching TRBD1 (5 bases). V was pared by 8 bases and J by 8 bases, with 18 bases between. CDR1 is MDHEN and CDR2 is SYDVKM in the germline V gene. The CDR3 loop spans 14 amino acids. For the CDR3, the DNA is TGTGCCAGCCTCGTTGGAGGGGTAGGAGAAAAACTGTTTTTT. The encoded protein is CASLVGGVGEKLFF.

The rearrangement joins TRBV2 to TRBJ2-1; 11 bases align to TRBD2. The CDR3 loop spans 18 amino acids. V lost 5 bases to trimming and J lost 0 bases; unmatched junction nucleotides: 9. Looked up from germline, CDR1 is SNHLY and CDR2 is FYNNEI. CDR3: CASSQVAGGTSSYNEQFF. As DNA, the CDR3 is TGTGCCAGCAGTCAGGTAGCGGGGGGGACCAGCTCCTACAATGAGCAGTTCTTC.

This chain connects TRBV10-3 to TRBJ2-2, with TRBD2 identical over 15 bases. Unmatched junction bases numbered 8, after V lost 4 bases and J lost 2 bases. In germline, CDR1 is ENHRY, CDR2 SYGVKD. The CDR3 runs 19 residues. The CDR3 sequence: CAISAGRTSGGANTGELFF. The DNA of the CDR3 is TGTGCCATCAGTGCTGGGCGGACTAGCGGGGGGGCCAACACCGGGGAGCTGTTTTTT.

The V gene is TRBV7-9, the J gene TRBJ2-3, with 8 bases that match TRBD2. V was clipped by 7 bases and J by 8 bases; unmatched bases: 5. The CDR3 is 12 residues long. Germline values: CDR1 SEHNR, CDR2 FQNEAQ (reference sequence). The CDR3 nucleotides read TGTGCCAGCACGGGGGGGGCGAGTACGCAGTATTTT. Translating it yields CASTGGASTQYF.

The count of this clone is one. The rearrangement joins TRBV2 to TRBJ1-5; TRBD1 matches 9 bases. CDR1 is SNHLY and CDR2 is FYNNEI in the germline V gene. The CDR3 length is 13 residues. V shed 6 bases and J 6 bases; nucleotides not matched to a gene: 3. This CDR3 reads CASRDRGGQPQHF. CDR3 in DNA: TGTGCCAGCAGAGACAGGGGGGGTCAGCCCCAGCATTTT.

V gene TRBV29-1 combines with J gene TRBJ2-1; 10 bases align to TRBD2. The CDR3 is made up of 13 amino acids. The J segment lost 7 bases and the V segment lost 7 bases, leaving 7 bases of the junction unmatched. The germline V gene has CDR1 SQVTM and CDR2 ANQGSEA. The CDR3 bases are TGCAGCGGAGCGGGGGGGCGTCTGAATGAGCAGTTCTTC. It is translated as CSGAGGRLNEQFF.

This clone was counted once. The chain employs TRBV27 and TRBJ1-5; maybe TRBD1 (5 bases). V shed 6 bases and J shed 4 bases, with 10 bases lying between them. Per germline, CDR1 MNHEY and CDR2 SMNVEV (reference sequence). The CDR3 sequence is 13 residues long. Written as DNA, the CDR3 is TGTGCCAGCAGCCCCAGGGAAAATCAGCCCCAGCATTTT. This gives the protein CASSPRENQPQHF.

The V call is TRBV21-1, the J call TRBJ1-5; the table's D gene call, TRBD1, was not cross checked with the DNA. TRBV21-1 is assigned pseudogene status. The CDR3 contains 19 residues. The CDR3 region has the DNA TGTGCCAGCAGCATTACAGGGACAGGGGGCGGGCTAAGCAATCAGCCCCAGCATTTT. Its protein product is CASSITGTGGGLSNQPQHF.

This clone was observed a few times. The V gene is TRBV7-2, the J gene TRBJ1-6; a weak D match, TRBD1 (5 bases). The CDR3 is 13 amino acids. Deletions cut 4 bases from V and 10 bases from J, with 11 bases between. CDR1 is SGHTA, CDR2 FQGNSA, per germline. CDR3: CASSSQGWSPLHF. The CDR3 nucleotides are TGTGCCAGCAGCTCGCAGGGCTGGTCACCCCTCCACTTT.

The sample holds one count of this clone. The junction differs from germline at one of its ends, possibly a read error. V is TRBV5-4 and J is TRBJ1-2; 12 bases match TRBD1. Germline V lookup: CDR1 SGHNT, CDR2 YYREEE (reference sequence). This CDR3 is 15 amino acids long. In DNA, the CDR3 is TGTGCCAGCACCTTGGGACAGGGGGCTTCCTATGGCTACACCTTC. It yields the protein CASTLGQGASYGYTF.

The gene calls are TRBV6-6 and TRBJ1-4, with 7 nucleotides matching TRBD1. This CDR3 contains 13 residues. The junction had 7 bases not matched to a gene; V was cut back by 4 bases and J by 11 bases. The germline V gene encodes CDR1 MNHNY and CDR2 SVGAGI (reference sequence). In nucleotides, the CDR3 is TGTGCCAGCAGTTCGGCAGGGGGAAGGAAACTGTTTTTT. Its protein product is CASSSAGGRKLFF.

In this sample, this clone turned up once. V usage is TRBV11-3 and J usage is TRBJ2-2, with D possibly TRBD2 on 5 matching bases. This CDR3 is 14 amino acids long. With 5 bases removed from V and 4 bases from J, the gap between germline ends came to 11 bases. Germline CDR1 is SGHNT and CDR2 is YENEEA. CDR3 region: CASSPGVITGELFF. Written as DNA, the CDR3 is TGTGCCAGCAGCCCCGGGGTTATCACCGGGGAGCTGTTTTTT.

This clone was recorded once. This chain connects TRBV7-9 to TRBJ1-1; D is possibly TRBD1 (5 bases). The length of the CDR3 is 13 residues. The V gene lost 5 bases and the J gene lost 7 bases, with 14 bases spanning the gap. The germline CDR1 and CDR2 sequences are SEHNR and FQNEAQ (reference sequence). The CDR3 DNA follows: TGTGCCAGCAGCCCTCCATGGGGCAGTGAAGCTTTCTTT. Translating gives CASSPPWGSEAFF.

The genes are TRBV19 and TRBJ2-1; 11 nucleotides align to TRBD2. The CDR3 extends over 15 amino acids. Germline CDR1 reads LNHDA; CDR2 reads SQIVND (reference sequence). V lost 2 bases and J lost 5; bases outside the gene matches: 2. The CDR3 protein is CASSITSGGNNEQFF. The DNA for the CDR3 is TGTGCCAGTAGTATAACTAGCGGGGGCAACAATGAGCAGTTCTTC.

This rearrangement joins TRBV5-1 to TRBJ2-7; perhaps TRBD2 as D (6 bases). The CDR3 runs to 14 residues. Trimming left V 4 bases short and J 4 bases short, with 15 bases between. CDR1 and CDR2 from the germline V gene are SGHRS and YFSETQ. CDR3 region: CASSLTWGVYEQYF. DNA for the CDR3: TGCGCCAGCAGCCTCACCTGGGGGGTATACGAGCAGTACTTC.

The V and J genes are TRBV6-1 and TRBJ1-5, with D tentatively TRBD1 (6 bases). CDR1 and CDR2 (germline): MNHNS, SASEGT. Trimming shortened V by 4 bases and J by 0 bases, and 13 bases separated the two germline ends. This CDR3 contains 16 residues. The CDR3 nucleotides are TGTGCCAGCAGTGCCTCAGGGGTTTATAGCAATCAGCCCCAGCATTTT. This codes for CASSASGVYSNQPQHF.

This CDR3 is CAWSVTSGTQYF. CDR3 nucleotides: TGTGCCTGGAGTGTGACTTCGGGTACGCAGTATTTT. This chain links TRBV30 with TRBJ2-3; D call uncertain. The CDR3 spans 12 residues. V shed 0 bases and J shed 8 bases, with 9 bases lying between them. CDR1 is GTSNPN and CDR2 is SVGIG in the germline V gene (reference sequence).

The chain couples TRBV7-8 to TRBJ1-5, with D unclear. The CDR3 length is 12 residues. Looked up from germline, CDR1 is SGHVS and CDR2 is FQNEAQ. Trimming took 4 bases from V and 5 from J, leaving 6 bases between them. CDR3 nucleotides: TGTGCCAGCAGCTCGTTAGATCAGCCCCAGCATTTT. It encodes CASSSLDQPQHF. Combining the CDR3 with reference TRBV7-8 and TRBJ1-5 gives the whole variable domain GAGVSQSPRYKVAKRGQDVALRCDPISGHVSLFWYQQALGQGPEFLTYFQNEAQLDKSGLPSDRFFAERPEGSVSTLKIQRTQQEDSAVYLCASSSLDQPQHFGDGTRLSIL.

This sequence joins TRBV11-3 and TRBJ2-1, with D possibly being TRBD2 (7 bases). This CDR3 spans 15 amino acids. Trimming took 0 bases from V and 7 from J, leaving 13 bases between them. Germline loops: CDR1 SGHNT, CDR2 YENEEA. The CDR3: CASSLEGGRWNEQFF. The CDR3 DNA follows: TGTGCCAGCAGCTTAGAGGGGGGGCGTTGGAATGAGCAGTTCTTC.

In this sample, this clone turned up a few times. The V gene is TRBV30, the J gene TRBJ1-1; D is possibly TRBD1 (6 bases). This CDR3 comprises 13 residues. CDR1 is GTSNPN and CDR2 is SVGIG in the germline V gene (reference sequence). Between the trimmed V and J ends, which lost 5 bases and 3 bases, there was a span of 13 bases. The CDR3 nucleotides are TGTGCCTGGGAGCGGGGGGCTGACACTGAAGCTTTCTTT. This gives the protein CAWERGADTEAFF.

This clone was seen once. The chain has TRBV6-5 and TRBJ1-1; weak D call: TRBD1 (6 bases). CDR1 and CDR2 (germline): MNHEY, SVGAGI. CDR3 length equals 15 residues. V gave up 5 bases and J gave up 0 bases, with 13 bases separating them. The CDR3 DNA is TGTGCCAGCAGTCTGGTACAGGGCGTGAACACTGAAGCTTTCTTT. Protein: CASSLVQGVNTEAFF.